The 3 T cell receptor beta chains below all came from one sample that was sequenced in a study of T cell responses to AZD1222 COVID-19 vaccine. Only in-frame clones appear in the TCRdb table, and some are missing; sequencing was by immunoSEQ multiplex PCR. The data show under 200,000 clones, around 92% seen once. Sequenced material: peripheral blood, taken on day 0 of AZD1222 vaccination. These receptors originate from an adult in good health.

The chain has TRBV19 and TRBJ2-3, with TRBD2 matching over 7 bases. CDR1 and CDR2 (germline): LNHDA, SQIVND (reference sequence). The CDR3 extends over 14 amino acids. V shed 1 base, J shed 3 bases, and the junction held 1 base outside the gene matches. The CDR3 DNA reads as TGTGCCAGTAGTATAGGGACTAGTACAGATACGCAGTATTTT. This translates into CASSIGTSTDTQYF.

The rearrangement joins TRBV6-2 or TRBV6-3 to TRBJ1-4, with no clear D. Germline CDR1 and CDR2: MNHEY and SVGEGT. Trimming removed 2 bases from V and 7 bases from J, with 14 bases in between. CDR3 length equals 15 residues. The CDR3 DNA is TGTGCCAGCAGTTACGACGGCCACCGGGGTGAAAAACTGTTTTTT. Translating gives CASSYDGHRGEKLFF.

The rearrangement joins TRBV19 to TRBJ1-5, with D possibly matching TRBD1 (5 bases). V was pared by 4 bases and J by 6 bases, with 13 bases between. Germline CDR1 reads LNHDA; CDR2 reads SQIVND (reference sequence). The CDR3 runs to 14 residues. The chain's CDR3 is CASSTGTGGQPQHF. CDR3 nucleotides: TGTGCCAGTAGTACGGGGACCGGGGGTCAGCCCCAGCATTTT.